Listed below are T cell receptor beta chains from one sample, sequenced in a study of blood T cells in healthy people across ages. TCRdb re-derived calls from the 5' RACE reads in MiXCR, one entry per CDR3 protein. The data contain hundreds of thousands of distinct CDR3 sequences, roughly 50% of them singletons. Sample: blood. The receptors derive from a woman aged 55-75 years in good health. The conserved cysteine and the conserved F or W are not part of the CDR3 here.

v_gene	j_gene	CDR3aa
TRBV5-6	TRBJ1-2	ASSSETGGWSSAYGYT
TRBV7-2	TRBJ2-7	ASRSDRGLWEQY
TRBV30	TRBJ2-5	AWSGGGLGETQY
TRBV20-1	TRBJ1-1	SAPNRNTEAF
TRBV6-2/TRBV6-3	TRBJ1-2	ASSYLNREDGYT
TRBV28	TRBJ1-4	ASSSVETNEKLF
TRBV7-9	TRBJ2-3	ASSLTQSVDTQY
TRBV6-1	TRBJ1-2	ASSEYRDYGYT
TRBV6-1	TRBJ2-1	ASRDRETQF
TRBV29-1	TRBJ2-3	SVRGLTQY
TRBV4-2	TRBJ1-5	ASSQGMGMEPQH
TRBV7-2	TRBJ2-7	ASSSRNSGWYNEQY
TRBV7-2	TRBJ1-2	ASSLASYGYT
TRBV4-1	TRBJ1-2	ASSPQDSYGYT
TRBV24-1	TRBJ2-1	ATSDLWGGEQF
TRBV6-5	TRBJ2-6	ASSYASSGANVLT
TRBV5-1	TRBJ2-5	ASSFEGGGETQY
TRBV6-4	TRBJ2-1	ASSADDSYNEQF
TRBV3-1	TRBJ2-1	ASSPRRVHNEQF
TRBV20-1	TRBJ2-7	SAKLWGEQY
TRBV5-5	TRBJ2-7	ASSPTGGGYEQY
TRBV7-9	TRBJ1-1	ASSLRVGAHTEAF
TRBV7-9	TRBJ2-3	ASSLPPDTQY
TRBV18	TRBJ1-5	ASSPLTAATYAQH
TRBV29-1	TRBJ2-7	STNSGVEQY
TRBV7-9	TRBJ1-1	ASSPQGIGNTEAF
TRBV9	TRBJ1-1	ASSGDRSYENTEAF
TRBV28	TRBJ2-5	ASSSGQVGEETQY
TRBV28	TRBJ2-4	ASSLTGQVAKNIQY
TRBV7-3	TRBJ2-1	ASSLTRTNEQF
TRBV14	TRBJ2-7	ASSPGIGQRSYEQY
TRBV12-3/TRBV12-4	TRBJ2-5	ASSLGSGTQETQY
TRBV29-1	TRBJ1-4	SVEGSGNNEKLF
TRBV5-1	TRBJ1-1	ASHQGPEAF
TRBV20-1	TRBJ2-4	SARDPSKPKNIQY
TRBV29-1	TRBJ1-1	SVEDRQGPRAF
TRBV29-1	TRBJ1-2	SVGRGLGGYT
TRBV20-1	TRBJ2-5	SAADQQETQY
TRBV18	TRBJ2-1	ASSGTSGSDEQF
TRBV29-1	TRBJ2-7	SVEKGGSGSPFPTKEQY
TRBV6-2/TRBV6-3	TRBJ2-1	ASSYRGGSTYNEQF
TRBV5-1	TRBJ2-3	AGSLDGTQVTDTQY